The text below deals with one T cell receptor (beta chain). The data were taken from a study of shared clonotypes between healthy human individuals. CDR1 is MDHEN, CDR2 SYDVKM, per germline. Trimming pared 6 bases from V and 2 bases from J, leaving 11 bases between. The CDR3 runs to 13 residues. Assay used: immunoSEQ multiplex PCR; TCRdb lists only in-frame clones, some missing. The repertoire holds fewer than 3 million clones, just under 95% seen once, with about 0.41% in the top ten. The TCR originated in a man aged 18 to 30 in good health. Some clones in this sample may be carry-over from other donors' samples. The V gene is TRBV28, the J gene TRBJ2-7; possible D gene TRBD1, 6 bases. The sequenced material came from naive CD4+ T cells from PBMCs. Sample subset: CD45RA+ positively selected. The chain's CDR3 is CASRMTGAYEQYF. The CDR3 coding sequence is TGTGCCAGCAGGATGACAGGAGCCTACGAGCAGTACTTC.